A selection of T cell receptor beta chains follows, all from one sample in a study of T cell changes during pregnancy in multiple sclerosis. TCRdb's table, derived via immunoSEQ multiplex PCR, lists solely in-frame clones and lacks some. This sample has 43,000 or so clones, with approximately 90% found just once. The material was peripheral blood, obtained in the first trimester of pregnancy. All receptors derive from a female donor with multiple sclerosis, enrolled in a pregnancy study. The CDR3 runs from the conserved cysteine through the conserved F or W. D genes are given only for firm matches. Size tells how often a clone was seen (once, few, many) or the class of an expanded clone, and some rows leave it out.

V gene	D gene	clone size	J gene	CDR3 DNA	CDR3 protein
TRBV9	TRBD2	.	TRBJ2-1	TGTGCCAGCAGCGTAGTTTCTTCGGGACTAGCGGGGGACAATGAGCAGTTCTTC	CASSVVSSGLAGDNEQFF
TRBV25-1	TRBD2	.	TRBJ2-3	TGTGCCACCAAGCGGGGGCTAAGCACAGATACGCAGTATTTT	CATKRGLSTDTQYF
TRBV18	TRBD2	once	TRBJ2-1	TGTGCCAGCTCACAGCTAGCGGGGGGCTACAATGAGCAGTTCTTC	CASSQLAGGYNEQFF
TRBV30	.	few	TRBJ1-2	TGTGCCGGACGACAGAGAGCTGGCTACACCTTC	CAGRQRAGYTF
TRBV5-8	.	few	TRBJ1-5	TGTGCCAGCAGCTTTTGGAGCCGGGGAGGCAATCAGCCCCAGCATTTT	CASSFWSRGGNQPQHF
TRBV6-1	TRBD2	.	TRBJ2-2	TGTGCCAGCAGTGAATTGGCGGGACTAGCGGGCTCTCACACCGGGGAGCTGTTTTTT	CASSELAGLAGSHTGELFF
TRBV7-9	.	.	TRBJ1-3	TGTGCCAGCAGTCTACAGGGAAGGACTGGAAACACCATATATTTT	CASSLQGRTGNTIYF
TRBV6-1	TRBD1	.	TRBJ2-1	TGTGCCAGCAGTGAAGCAATTAGGACAGGGACCTACAATGAGCAGTTCTTC	CASSEAIRTGTYNEQFF
TRBV9	.	once	TRBJ1-2	TGTGCCAGCAGCGCCGGATGGGACACCCCTAGGTATGGCTACACCTTC	CASSAGWDTPRYGYTF
TRBV5-4	TRBD1	.	TRBJ1-4	TGTGCCAGCAGCACGGGCGGGACAGGTGGGGAAGGAGAAAAACTGTTTTTT	CASSTGGTGGEGEKLFF
TRBV10-1	TRBD1	few	TRBJ1-5	TGCGCCAGCAGTGAGTCCGACAGGGATCAGCCCCAGCATTTT	CASSESDRDQPQHF
TRBV5-1	TRBD1	.	TRBJ2-7	TGCGCCAGCAGCCCGGGGACAGGGGGAGCCTACGAGCAGTACTTC	CASSPGTGGAYEQYF
TRBV5-1	.	.	TRBJ2-6	TGCGCCAGCACCGAACCAGGGTCTGGGGCCAACGTCCTGACTTTC	CASTEPGSGANVLTF
TRBV11-2	.	.	TRBJ1-1	TGTGCCAGCAGCTTAGTCAGAGGACAGAACACTGAAGCTTTCTTT	CASSLVRGQNTEAFF
TRBV19	.	.	TRBJ1-2	TGTGCCAGTAGCCTGTATAACCTTGGACAGCCGGGGATGGATGGCTACACCTTC	CASSLYNLGQPGMDGYTF
TRBV6-5	.	.	TRBJ1-6	TGTGCCAGCAGTCTCACAGGGCTTTATAATTCACCCCTCCACTTT	CASSLTGLYNSPLHF
TRBV5-1	.	.	TRBJ2-7	TGCGCCAGCAGCTTGGGCGGAGGGGGCGGCGAGCAGTACTTC	CASSLGGGGGEQYF
TRBV21-1	.	.	TRBJ2-1	TGTGCCAGCAGCAAAGAGGAGACTCGCGAGCAGTTCTTC	CASSKEETREQFF
TRBV30	.	.	TRBJ2-3	TGTGCCTGGAGTCAGGACACAGATACGCAGTATTTT	CAWSQDTDTQYF
TRBV5-1	.	once	TRBJ2-5	TGCGCCAGCAGCTTGATACCCCTATTTGGGGGGCAAGAGACCCAGTACTTC	CASSLIPLFGGQETQYF
TRBV14	TRBD2	.	TRBJ2-3	TGTGCCAGCAGCCAGAGGACTAGCGGGGGGGATACGCAGTATTTT	CASSQRTSGGDTQYF